Presented here are 10 T cell receptor beta chains from one specimen sequenced in a study of immune evolution from preneoplasia to lung adenocarcinoma (dated by TCRdb to about 2021). Library generation was performed with the immunoSEQ multiplex PCR assay. This is the immuneACCESS table as TCRdb keeps it, with only in-frame sequences that have V and J called. A part of the clones is gone; compared with another copy, unresolved V genes explain less than half, and the rest is unexplained. This sample lists 6,500 to 10,000 clones; 81% were detected once. The ten largest clones take up 8% to 9.5% of the sample. The specimen was FFPE invasive lung adenocarcinoma tissue. The sample's cell subset or site label is to be understood as: frankly invasive lung adenocarcinoma (ADC). The origin of the receptors is a person in their fifties with lung adenocarcinoma.

This clone was picked up one time. The chain couples TRBV28 to TRBJ1-1; the D gene is possibly TRBD1 (5 bases). Trimming shortened V by 3 bases and J by 3 bases, and 11 bases separated the two germline ends. The CDR3 loop spans 14 amino acids. Germline V gives CDR1 MDHEN, CDR2 SYDVKM. The CDR3 nucleotides are TGTGCCAGCAGTTTGAGGGGATTCGACACTGAAGCTTTCTTT. The encoded protein is CASSLRGFDTEAFF.

DNA for the CDR3: TGTGCCAGCAGCGTTGCTAGCGGAGGAGAGACCCAGTACTTC. Protein product: CASSVASGGETQYF. The rearrangement links TRBV9 to TRBJ2-5, with 7 bases identical to TRBD2. Germline CDR1 SGDLS, CDR2 YYNGEE. The CDR3 runs 14 residues. The V gene end was trimmed by 2 bases and the J gene end by 4 bases; junction bases not matched to a gene: 5.

The chain uses TRBV7-9 and TRBJ2-3; no reliable D call. Germline V gives CDR1 SEHNR, CDR2 FQNEAQ (reference sequence). The CDR3 is made up of 13 amino acids. With 1 base removed from V and 0 bases from J, the gap between germline ends came to 2 bases. The CDR3 reads CASSLGSTDTQYF. Written as DNA, the CDR3 is TGTGCCAGCAGCTTAGGAAGCACAGATACGCAGTATTTT.

The chain employs TRBV5-1 and TRBJ1-3; D gene unclear. Trimming pared 4 bases from V and 3 bases from J, leaving 11 bases between. CDR1 is SGHRS, CDR2 YFSETQ, per germline. There are 14 residues in the CDR3. In nucleotides, the CDR3 is TGCGCCAGCAGCCAGGACGGAGTTGGAAACACCATATATTTT. Protein sequence: CASSQDGVGNTIYF.

This chain joins TRBV7-2 and TRBJ1-5; D might be TRBD1 (5 bases). Trimming cost V 4 bases and J 1 base, with 8 bases left between them. This CDR3 is built from 14 residues. From germline, CDR1 is SGHTA and CDR2 FQGNSA. CDR3 coding DNA: TGTGCCAGCAGCTCAGGGTTGAGCAATCAGCCCCAGCATTTT. Encoded protein: CASSSGLSNQPQHF.

V and J are TRBV6-6 and TRBJ2-5, with D maybe TRBD2 (6 bases). With 0 bases removed from V and 4 bases from J, the gap between germline ends came to 12 bases. The CDR3 has 15 amino acids. Germline V gene sequence: CDR1 MNHNY, CDR2 SVGAGI (reference sequence). DNA for the CDR3: TGTGCCAGCAGTTACTCTCTGAGGGAGGCAGAGACCCAGTACTTC. Translating it yields CASSYSLREAETQYF.

J is TRBJ2-1 and V is TRBV5-6, with 7 bases aligning to TRBD2. This CDR3 comprises 16 residues. Trimming at V came to 4 bases and at J to 2 bases, leaving 9 bases not matched to a gene. Per germline, CDR1 SGHDT and CDR2 YYEEEE. The CDR3 reads CASSPLRESPYNEQFF. Written as DNA, the CDR3 is TGTGCCAGCAGCCCTTTGCGGGAGTCCCCCTACAATGAGCAGTTCTTC.

The chain is built from TRBV5-1 and TRBJ2-3; 10 positions match TRBD2. Germline V gene data show CDR1 as SGHRS and CDR2 as YFSETQ. V was pared by 4 bases and J by 5 bases, with 10 bases of the junction left unmatched. This CDR3 has 16 residues. The CDR3 region has the DNA TGCGCCAGCAGCACAAGCGGGAGGGTGGAAGAAGATACGCAGTATTTT. Translated: CASSTSGRVEEDTQYF.

The chain recombines TRBV7-2 with TRBJ1-1; unclear D gene. Germline lookup yields CDR1 SGHTA and CDR2 FQGNSA. The CDR3 runs to 13 residues. Trimming took off 0 bases at V and 4 bases at J, with 6 bases between the two ends. The CDR3 loop is CASSLAIATEAFF. CDR3 bases: TGTGCCAGCAGCTTAGCTATAGCCACTGAAGCTTTCTTT. Full variable domain (rest looked up from reference TRBV7-2 and TRBJ1-1): GAGVSQSPSNKVTEKGKDVELRCDPISGHTALYWYRQSLGQGLEFLIYFQGNSAPDKSGLPSDRFSAERTGGSVSTLTIQRTQQEDSAVYLCASSLAIATEAFFGQGTRLTVV.

The chain couples TRBV6-1 to TRBJ1-2; TRBD1 matches at 7 bases. Per the germline V gene, CDR1 is MNHNS and CDR2 is SASEGT. The CDR3 spans 15 residues. The V segment lost 2 bases and the J segment 3 bases; nucleotides outside the gene matches: 6. The CDR3: CASSEKGTGDYGYTF. The DNA for the CDR3 is TGTGCCAGCAGTGAAAAGGGAACAGGGGACTATGGCTACACCTTC.